The clone carrying this T cell receptor (beta chain) has only one observation. The PCR had 60 Vbeta and 13 Jbeta primers. Only in-frame clones appear in the TCRdb table, and some are missing; sequencing was by immunoSEQ multiplex PCR. The sample carries about 160,000 clones, around nine tenths recorded once. This sample stems from a study of cytomegalovirus exposure and HLA in healthy donors. Trimming cost V 7 bases and J 5 bases; bases outside gene matches: 9. The germline V gene encodes CDR1 SGHTA and CDR2 FQGNSA. The CDR3 sequence is 14 residues long. This clonotype was obtained from a woman in her 30s in good health and CMV-seronegative. The sample consisted of PBMCs. This chain joins TRBV7-2 and TRBJ2-5, with 8 bases fitting TRBD1. This CDR3 is CASMTDRGGETQYF. The CDR3 DNA follows: TGTGCCAGCATGACCGACAGGGGCGGGGAGACCCAGTACTTC. The whole variable domain, remainder taken from reference TRBV7-2 and TRBJ2-5, is GAGVSQSPSNKVTEKGKDVELRCDPISGHTALYWYRQSLGQGLEFLIYFQGNSAPDKSGLPSDRFSAERTGGSVSTLTIQRTQQEDSAVYLCASMTDRGGETQYFGPGTRLLVL.